The 13 T cell receptor beta chains in this list originate from one sample, sequenced in a study of fetal regulatory T cell absence and autoimmunity. Measured with immunoSEQ multiplex PCR; TCRdb has only the in-frame clones, and not every one. Among around 100,000 clones listed, 55% to 75% were seen once. The specimen was pancreas tissue. These receptors were obtained from a male donor with IPEX syndrome.

The chain couples TRBV7-9 to TRBJ1-4; D perhaps matches TRBD1 (5 bases). CDR3 length: 15 amino acids. Germline loops: CDR1 SEHNR, CDR2 FQNEAQ (reference sequence). The V gene lost 5 bases and the J gene lost 2 bases, with 12 bases spanning the gap. This chain's CDR3 is CASSPATATNEKLFF. The CDR3 nucleotides read TGTGCCAGCAGCCCTGCGACAGCTACTAATGAAAAACTGTTTTTT.

This clone was counted a single time. This sequence joins TRBV18 and TRBJ2-7; D may be TRBD2 (6 bases). Per germline, CDR1 KGHSH and CDR2 LQKENI. This CDR3 region has 15 residues. V lost 0 bases, J lost 3 bases, and 12 bases lay in between. CDR3 nucleotides: TGTGCCAGCTCACCACCTAGCGGTTCAATCTACGAGCAGTACTTC. Protein product: CASSPPSGSIYEQYF. The whole variable domain, filled in from reference TRBV18 and TRBJ2-7, reads NAGVMQNPRHLVRRRGQEARLRCSPMKGHSHVYWYRQLPEEGLKFMVYLQKENIIDESGMPKERFSAEFPKEGPSILRIQQVVRGDSAAYFCASSPPSGSIYEQYFGPGTRLTVT.

The V and J genes are TRBV30 and TRBJ1-1; possible D gene TRBD1, 6 bases. Trimming removed 5 bases from V and 2 bases from J, with 18 bases in between. Per the germline V gene, CDR1 is GTSNPN and CDR2 is SVGIG (reference sequence). The CDR3 totals 15 residues. The CDR3 DNA follows: TGTGCCTGGGACCTCAGACAGGAACTTAACACTGAAGCTTTCTTT. This sequence encodes CAWDLRQELNTEAFF.

This clone showed up just a few times. The V call is TRBV7-9, the J call TRBJ1-2; TRBD1 is a possible D gene (6 bases). Trimming shortened V by 5 bases and J by 3 bases, and 25 bases separated the two germline ends. Germline assignment: CDR1 SEHNR and CDR2 FQNEAQ (reference sequence). The CDR3 is 18 residues long. CDR3: CASSTTSPALGADYGYTF. CDR3 DNA sequence: TGTGCCAGCAGCACCACATCCCCCGCCCTGGGGGCTGACTATGGCTACACCTTC.

This clone was counted between two and nine times. The rearrangement joins TRBV10-3 to TRBJ2-7; perhaps TRBD2 as D (6 bases). Germline loops: CDR1 ENHRY, CDR2 SYGVKD. The CDR3 totals 12 residues. The V end lost 8 bases, the J end lost 7 bases, and 15 bases lay between the germline ends. The CDR3 nucleotides are TGTGCCATCCCCTTCGGGGCGGGGGAGCAGTACTTC. It is translated as CAIPFGAGEQYF.

The chain couples TRBV11-2 to TRBJ2-7; 10 bases align to TRBD2. This CDR3 is built from 15 residues. V shed 0 bases, J shed 3 bases, and the junction held 2 bases outside the gene matches. The V gene's germline CDR1 is SGHAT and CDR2 FQNNGV. CDR3 nucleotide sequence: TGTGCCAGCAGCTTAGATCCTAGCGGGAGCTACGAGCAGTACTTC. Residues: CASSLDPSGSYEQYF.

The rearrangement links TRBV7-9 to TRBJ1-3, with 7 positions matching TRBD1. V lost 3 bases and J lost 2; bases outside the gene matches: 1. The CDR3 runs to 14 residues. CDR1 is SEHNR and CDR2 is FQNEAQ in the germline V gene (reference sequence). As DNA, the CDR3 is TGTGCCAGCAGCTTCGGGACAGCTGGAAACACCATATATTTT. Its protein product is CASSFGTAGNTIYF.

CDR3 residues: CAARTSGGNEQFF. The CDR3 region has the DNA TGTGCCGCCCGGACTAGCGGGGGTAATGAGCAGTTCTTC. The chain has TRBV30 and TRBJ2-1, with 13 bases that match TRBD2. The CDR3 sequence is 13 residues long. The germline gives CDR1 GTSNPN, CDR2 SVGIG (reference sequence). The V gene end was trimmed by 8 bases and the J gene end by 7 bases; junction bases not matched to a gene: 5.

The V gene is TRBV5-4, the J gene TRBJ2-1; TRBD2 matches at 11 bases. The V and J ends lost 0 bases and 7 bases, in that order; junction bases with no gene match: 9. The CDR3 totals 17 residues. In germline, CDR1 is SGHNT, CDR2 YYREEE (reference sequence). The CDR3: CASSLDIGLAGRNEQFF. The CDR3 bases are TGTGCCAGCAGCTTGGACATAGGACTAGCGGGTAGAAATGAGCAGTTCTTC.

The rearrangement links TRBV7-9 to TRBJ2-7; 9 bases align to TRBD2. Germline V CDR1 and CDR2: SEHNR, FQNEAQ (reference sequence). The V segment lost 5 bases and the J segment 2 bases; nucleotides outside the gene matches: 7. CDR3 length: 15 residues. Written as DNA, the CDR3 is TGTGCCAGCAGCCCCACAGCGGGGGGCCCCTACGAGCAGTACTTC. Amino acids: CASSPTAGGPYEQYF.

This clone came up a few times. The rearrangement links TRBV14 to TRBJ1-2; no firm D call. The CDR3 loop spans 15 amino acids. Germline values: CDR1 SGHDN, CDR2 FVKESK. V lost 4 bases and J lost 4, with 16 bases in between. DNA for the CDR3: TGTGCCAGCAGCCCGGTGGTTGGGCCCTCCTATGGCTACACCTTC. Residues: CASSPVVGPSYGYTF.

The CDR3 loop reads CASSYFGYFYEQYF. For the CDR3, the DNA is TGTGCCAGCAGTTACTTCGGGTATTTCTACGAGCAGTACTTC. V and J are TRBV6-5 and TRBJ2-7; D gene uncertain. This CDR3 is built from 14 residues. CDR1 is MNHEY, CDR2 SVGAGI, per germline. Trimming took off 1 base at V and 3 bases at J, with 10 bases between the two ends.

The V call is TRBV15, the J call TRBJ2-3; 14 bases align to TRBD2. V trimming: 5 bases; J trimming: 6 bases; junction bases outside the gene matches: 10. From germline, CDR1 is LNHNV and CDR2 YYDKDF (reference sequence). The CDR3 spans 17 residues. CDR3 region: CATSGLGLAGVWDTQYF. CDR3 in DNA: TGTGCCACCAGCGGACTGGGACTAGCGGGAGTCTGGGATACGCAGTATTTT.